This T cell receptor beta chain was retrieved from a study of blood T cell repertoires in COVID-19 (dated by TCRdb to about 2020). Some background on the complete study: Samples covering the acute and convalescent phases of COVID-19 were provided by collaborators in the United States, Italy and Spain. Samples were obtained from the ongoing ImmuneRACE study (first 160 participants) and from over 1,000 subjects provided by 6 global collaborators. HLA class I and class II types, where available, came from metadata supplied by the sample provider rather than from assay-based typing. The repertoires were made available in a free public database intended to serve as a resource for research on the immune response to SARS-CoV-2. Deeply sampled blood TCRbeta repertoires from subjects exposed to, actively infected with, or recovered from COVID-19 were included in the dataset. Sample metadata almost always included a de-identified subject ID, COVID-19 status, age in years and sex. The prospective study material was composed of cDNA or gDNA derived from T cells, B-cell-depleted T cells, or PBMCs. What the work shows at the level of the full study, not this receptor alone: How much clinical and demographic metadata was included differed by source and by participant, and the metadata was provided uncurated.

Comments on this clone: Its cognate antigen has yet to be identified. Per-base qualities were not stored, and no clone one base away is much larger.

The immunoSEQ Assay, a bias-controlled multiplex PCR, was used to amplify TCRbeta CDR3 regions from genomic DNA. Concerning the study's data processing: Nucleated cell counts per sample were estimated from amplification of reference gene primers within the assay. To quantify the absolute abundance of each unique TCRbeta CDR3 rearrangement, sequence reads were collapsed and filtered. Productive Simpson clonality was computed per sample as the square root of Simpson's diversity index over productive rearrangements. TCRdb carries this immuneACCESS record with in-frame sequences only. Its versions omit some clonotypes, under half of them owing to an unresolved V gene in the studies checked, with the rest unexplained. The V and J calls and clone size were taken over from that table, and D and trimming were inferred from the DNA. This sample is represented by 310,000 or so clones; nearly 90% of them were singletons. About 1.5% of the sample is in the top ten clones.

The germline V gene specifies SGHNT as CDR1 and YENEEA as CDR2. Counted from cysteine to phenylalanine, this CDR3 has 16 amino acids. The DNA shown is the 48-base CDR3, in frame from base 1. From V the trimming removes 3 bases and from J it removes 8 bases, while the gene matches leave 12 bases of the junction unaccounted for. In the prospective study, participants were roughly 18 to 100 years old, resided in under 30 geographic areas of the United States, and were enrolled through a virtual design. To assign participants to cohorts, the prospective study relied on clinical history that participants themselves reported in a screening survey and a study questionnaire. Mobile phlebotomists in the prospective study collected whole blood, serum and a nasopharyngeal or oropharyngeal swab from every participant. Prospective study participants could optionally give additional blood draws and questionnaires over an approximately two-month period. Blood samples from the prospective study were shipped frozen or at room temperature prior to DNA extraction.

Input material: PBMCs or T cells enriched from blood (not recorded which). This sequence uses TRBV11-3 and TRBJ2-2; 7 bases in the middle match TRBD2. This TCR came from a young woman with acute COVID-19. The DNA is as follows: TGTGCCAGCAGCTTGGGATCGGGAGGAGCATCAGGGGAGCTGTTTTTT. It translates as CASSLGSGGASGELFF.